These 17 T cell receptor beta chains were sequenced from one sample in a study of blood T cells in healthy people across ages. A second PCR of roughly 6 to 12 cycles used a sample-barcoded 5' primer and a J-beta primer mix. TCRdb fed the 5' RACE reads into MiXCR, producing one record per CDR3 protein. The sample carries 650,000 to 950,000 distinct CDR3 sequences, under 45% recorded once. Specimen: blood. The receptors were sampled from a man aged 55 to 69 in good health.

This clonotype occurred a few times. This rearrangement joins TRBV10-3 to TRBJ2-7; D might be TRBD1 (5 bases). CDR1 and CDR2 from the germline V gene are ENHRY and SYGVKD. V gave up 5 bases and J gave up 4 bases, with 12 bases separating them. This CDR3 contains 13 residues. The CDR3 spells CAISIQKGYEQYF. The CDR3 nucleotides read TGTGCCATCAGTATCCAAAAGGGGTACGAGCAGTACTTC.

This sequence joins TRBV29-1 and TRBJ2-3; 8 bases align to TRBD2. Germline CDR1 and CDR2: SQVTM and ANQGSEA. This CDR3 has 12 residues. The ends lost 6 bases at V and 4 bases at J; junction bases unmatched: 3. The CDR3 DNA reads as TGCAGCGTAGCGGGGGAGGCAGATACGCAGTATTTT. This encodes CSVAGEADTQYF.

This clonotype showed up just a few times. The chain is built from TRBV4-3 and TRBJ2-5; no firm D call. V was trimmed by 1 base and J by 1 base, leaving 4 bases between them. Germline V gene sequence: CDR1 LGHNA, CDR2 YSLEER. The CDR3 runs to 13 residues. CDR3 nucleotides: TGCGCCAGCAGCCAAGCCCTCCAAGAGACCCAGTACTTC. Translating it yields CASSQALQETQYF.

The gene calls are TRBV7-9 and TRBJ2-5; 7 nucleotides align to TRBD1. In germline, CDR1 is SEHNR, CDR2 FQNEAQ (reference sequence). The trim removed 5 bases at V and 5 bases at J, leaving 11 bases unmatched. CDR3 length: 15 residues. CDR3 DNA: TGTGCCAGCAGCCTCAGGGACAGTGGAAAGGAGACCCAGTACTTC. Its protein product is CASSLRDSGKETQYF.

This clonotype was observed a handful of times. CDR3 sequence: CATSRELAGAEKTQYF. The CDR3 bases are TGTGCCACCAGCAGAGAACTAGCGGGGGCCGAAAAGACCCAGTACTTC. This chain uses TRBV15 with TRBJ2-5, with TRBD2 matching 11 bases. In germline, CDR1 is LNHNV, CDR2 YYDKDF (reference sequence). This CDR3 comprises 16 residues. V shed 0 bases and J 6 bases; nucleotides not matched to a gene: 6. Full variable domain (rest looked up from reference TRBV15 and TRBJ2-5): DAMVIQNPRYQVTQFGKPVTLSCSQTLNHNVMYWYQQKSSQAPKLLFHYYDKDFNNEADTPDNFQSRRPNTSFCFLDIRSPGLGDTAMYLCATSRELAGAEKTQYFGPGTRLLVL.

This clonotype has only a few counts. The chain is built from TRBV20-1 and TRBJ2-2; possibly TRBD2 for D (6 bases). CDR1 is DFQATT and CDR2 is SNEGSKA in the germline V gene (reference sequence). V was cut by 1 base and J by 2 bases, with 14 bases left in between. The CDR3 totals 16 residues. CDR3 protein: CSARASARHNTGELFF. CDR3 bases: TGCAGTGCTAGAGCTAGCGCCCGCCATAACACCGGGGAGCTGTTTTTT.

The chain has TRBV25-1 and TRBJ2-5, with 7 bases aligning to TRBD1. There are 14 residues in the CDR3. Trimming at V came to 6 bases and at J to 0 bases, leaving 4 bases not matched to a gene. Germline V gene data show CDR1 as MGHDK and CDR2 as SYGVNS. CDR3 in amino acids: CASRSRGYQETQYF. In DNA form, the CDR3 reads TGTGCCAGCAGGAGCAGGGGGTACCAAGAGACCCAGTACTTC.

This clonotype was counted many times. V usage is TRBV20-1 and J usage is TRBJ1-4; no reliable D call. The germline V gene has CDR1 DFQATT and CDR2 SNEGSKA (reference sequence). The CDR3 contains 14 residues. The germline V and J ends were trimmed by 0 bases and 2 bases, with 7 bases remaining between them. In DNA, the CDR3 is TGCAGTGCTAGAGATCGCGGCACTAATGAAAAACTGTTTTTT. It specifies CSARDRGTNEKLFF.

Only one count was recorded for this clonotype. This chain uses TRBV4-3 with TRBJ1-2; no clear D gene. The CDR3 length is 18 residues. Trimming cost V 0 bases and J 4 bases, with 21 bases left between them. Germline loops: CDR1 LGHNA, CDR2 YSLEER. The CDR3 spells CASSQDPGSGPPGYGYTF. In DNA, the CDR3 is TGCGCCAGCAGCCAAGATCCGGGAAGTGGTCCTCCTGGCTATGGCTACACCTTC.

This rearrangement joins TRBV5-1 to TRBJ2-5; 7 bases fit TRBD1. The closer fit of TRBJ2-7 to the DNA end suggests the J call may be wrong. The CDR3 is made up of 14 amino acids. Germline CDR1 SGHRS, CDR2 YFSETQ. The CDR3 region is CASSFTGDLYEQYF. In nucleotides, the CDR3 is TGCGCCAGCAGCTTTACAGGGGACCTCTACGAGCAGTACTTC.

In DNA, the CDR3 is TGTGCCAGCAGCCCGGCCCTAGCGGGGACAGATACGCAGTATTTT. It encodes CASSPALAGTDTQYF. The chain links TRBV11-1 to TRBJ2-3, with 9 positions matching TRBD2. V lost 5 bases, J lost 3 bases, and 6 bases stayed unmatched. The CDR3 totals 15 residues. CDR1 and CDR2 from the germline V gene are SGHAT and FQDESV (reference sequence).

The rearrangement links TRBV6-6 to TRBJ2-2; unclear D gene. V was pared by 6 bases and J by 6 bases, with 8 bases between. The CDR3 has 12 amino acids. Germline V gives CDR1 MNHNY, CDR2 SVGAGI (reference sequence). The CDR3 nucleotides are TGTGCCAGCAGCACCTACTCCGGGGAGCTGTTTTTT. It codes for CASSTYSGELFF.

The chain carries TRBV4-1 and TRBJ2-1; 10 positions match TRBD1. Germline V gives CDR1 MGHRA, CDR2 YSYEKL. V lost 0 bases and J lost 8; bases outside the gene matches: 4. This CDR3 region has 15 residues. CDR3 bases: TGCGCCAGCAGCCAAGAGACAGGGGGCTGGCATGAGCAGTTCTTC. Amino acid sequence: CASSQETGGWHEQFF.

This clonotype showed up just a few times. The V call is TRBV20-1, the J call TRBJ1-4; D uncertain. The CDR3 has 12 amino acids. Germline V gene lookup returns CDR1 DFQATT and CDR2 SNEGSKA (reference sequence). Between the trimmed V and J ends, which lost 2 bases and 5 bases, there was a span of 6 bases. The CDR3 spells CSARTANEKLFF. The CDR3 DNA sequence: TGCAGTGCTAGAACAGCAAATGAAAAACTGTTTTTT.

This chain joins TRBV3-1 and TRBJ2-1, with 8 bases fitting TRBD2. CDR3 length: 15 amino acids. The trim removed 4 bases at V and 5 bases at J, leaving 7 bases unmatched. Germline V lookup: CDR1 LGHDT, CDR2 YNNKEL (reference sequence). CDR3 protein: CASSPARRGDNEQFF. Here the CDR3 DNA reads TGTGCCAGCAGCCCCGCGAGGCGGGGGGACAATGAGCAGTTCTTC.

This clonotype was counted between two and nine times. The CDR3 DNA follows: TGTGCCAGCAGCCATGTAGGGCCACAGAGTTCTGGGGCCAACGTCCTGACTTTC. Translating it yields CASSHVGPQSSGANVLTF. The chain employs TRBV3-1 and TRBJ2-6; D gene uncertain. CDR3 size: 18 residues. From germline, CDR1 is LGHDT and CDR2 YNNKEL (reference sequence). V was clipped by 3 bases and J by 1 base, with 16 bases between them.

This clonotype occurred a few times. The CDR3 protein is CSARGMAGANSPLHF. Written as DNA, the CDR3 is TGCAGTGCTAGAGGCATGGCAGGGGCTAATTCACCCCTCCACTTT. The V and J genes are TRBV20-1 and TRBJ1-6; the D gene is possibly TRBD1 (6 bases). The CDR3 has 15 residues. The V gene's germline CDR1 is DFQATT and CDR2 SNEGSKA (reference sequence). V shed 1 base and J shed 6 bases, with 13 bases lying between them.